Shown below are 8 T cell receptor beta chains from a single sample sequenced in a study of blood T cell repertoires in COVID-19. Profiling relied on immunoSEQ multiplex PCR, and the TCRdb table lists in-frame clones only, not all of them. The data contain 55,000 to 70,000 clones, under 80% of them singletons. What was sequenced was peripheral blood. These receptors came from a human donor in a cohort sampled during active COVID-19.

The CDR3 here is CASSPISGVGYEQYF. CDR3 bases: TGTGCCAGCAGCCCCATTAGCGGGGTGGGCTACGAGCAGTACTTC. The rearrangement links TRBV9 to TRBJ2-7, with 8 bases lining up with TRBD2. The CDR3 has 15 amino acids. Germline V gives CDR1 SGDLS, CDR2 YYNGEE. Trimming cost V 4 bases and J 3 bases; bases outside gene matches: 9.

This clone was observed a few times. The chain has TRBV6-2 or TRBV6-3 and TRBJ1-5; D not certain. The CDR3 contains 15 residues. The V gene lost 5 bases and the J gene lost 4 bases, with 15 bases spanning the gap. Germline V gene data show CDR1 as MNHEY and CDR2 as SVGEGT. The CDR3 here is CASSTPLWANQPQHF. The CDR3 bases are TGTGCCAGCAGTACTCCCCTCTGGGCTAATCAGCCCCAGCATTTT.

The V call is TRBV29-1, the J call TRBJ1-2; 7 bases agree with TRBD1. CDR1 SQVTM and CDR2 ANQGSEA come from the germline V gene. The junction had 7 bases not matched to a gene; V was cut back by 0 bases and J by 6 bases. This CDR3 is 14 amino acids long. This CDR3 is CSVEDREGADGYTF. CDR3 coding DNA: TGCAGCGTTGAAGATCGGGAGGGGGCAGATGGCTACACCTTC.

This clone was detected only once. The chain has TRBV4-1 and TRBJ2-7, with 8 bases matching TRBD1. The CDR3 runs 15 residues. CDR1 MGHRA and CDR2 YSYEKL come from the germline V gene. V was pared by 2 bases and J by 1 base, with 4 bases of the junction left unmatched. CDR3 protein: CASSQYQGASYEQYF. The CDR3 DNA follows: TGCGCCAGCAGCCAATATCAGGGGGCTTCCTACGAGCAGTACTTC.

This chain links TRBV5-3 with TRBJ2-7; 11 bases are a match to TRBD1. TRBV5-3 is annotated as an ORF whose role is uncertain. The V segment lost 4 bases and the J segment 3 bases; nucleotides outside the gene matches: 24. There are 21 residues in the CDR3. This CDR3 reads CARSRRDRGYWEDDHGYEQYF. DNA of the CDR3: TGTGCCAGAAGCAGACGGGACAGGGGGTACTGGGAAGACGATCACGGCTACGAGCAGTACTTC.

The J gene is TRBJ2-7, the V gene TRBV6-6; TRBD2 might be the D (6 bases). From germline, CDR1 is MNHNY and CDR2 SVGAGI (reference sequence). This CDR3 spans 16 amino acids. Trimming pared 4 bases from V and 1 base from J, leaving 17 bases between. This CDR3 is CASSFNPGTPSYEQYF. The DNA for the CDR3 is TGTGCCAGCAGTTTTAACCCCGGGACTCCTTCCTACGAGCAGTACTTC.

This chain joins TRBV10-3 and TRBJ1-1; 7 bases are shared with TRBD1. Germline V gene lookup returns CDR1 ENHRY and CDR2 SYGVKD. After removal of 4 bases from V and 0 bases from J, the junction contained 8 bases not matched to a gene. This CDR3 spans 16 amino acids. The CDR3 DNA is TGTGCCATCAGTGGCCAGGGACAGCCCCTGAACACTGAAGCTTTCTTT. It is translated as CAISGQGQPLNTEAFF.

In its sample, this clone was seen once. The J gene is TRBJ1-6, the V gene TRBV5-8; D remains unclear. Trimming removed 4 bases from V and 6 bases from J, with 17 bases in between. The CDR3 totals 16 residues. The V gene's germline CDR1 is SGHTS and CDR2 YDEGEE. CDR3 residues: CASSRTSSGLNSPLHF. CDR3 nucleotide sequence: TGTGCCAGCAGCCGTACAAGTTCTGGGCTTAATTCACCCCTCCACTTT.